The 30 T cell receptor beta chains below were found in one sample sequenced in a study of CD8+CD57+ T cells in acquired aplastic anemia. Patients who underwent sequencing had shown CD8+CD57+ cell expansion by flow cytometry. Genomic DNA constituted the template upon which TCR beta VDJ and CDR3 profiling was performed. One entry per CDR3 protein, called by TCRdb with MiXCR from the reads. The sample includes about 120,000 distinct CDR3 sequences, under 60% seen only once; the top ten take 25% to 30%. The sequencing input was sorted CD4+, CD8+, or CD8+CD57+ T cells (not recorded which) from PBMCs. The receptors were sampled from a human donor with aplastic anemia.

The chain has TRBV7-3 and TRBJ2-7, with D perhaps TRBD2 (5 bases). The CDR3 contains 15 residues. Germline V gene data show CDR1 as SGHTA and CDR2 as FQGTGA. V lost 5 bases and J lost 4, with 18 bases in between. CDR3 region: CASSPLGPPGYEQYF. CDR3 in DNA: TGTGCCAGCAGCCCGCTCGGTCCCCCGGGGTACGAGCAGTACTTC.

V gene TRBV19 combines with J gene TRBJ2-3; the D gene is possibly TRBD1 (5 bases). Trimming cost V 5 bases and J 2 bases, with 11 bases left between them. The CDR3 runs to 14 residues. Germline CDR1 and CDR2: LNHDA and SQIVND (reference sequence). CDR3: CASSEQASTDTQYF. CDR3 nucleotides: TGTGCCAGTAGTGAACAGGCTTCCACAGATACGCAGTATTTT.

This clonotype was seen ten or more times. The V gene is TRBV2, the J gene TRBJ1-4; 7 bases are shared with TRBD1. J lost 8 bases, V lost 6 bases, and 3 bases had no gene match. The CDR3 length is 12 residues. CDR1 and CDR2 from the germline V gene are SNHLY and FYNNEI. CDR3 coding DNA: TGTGCCAGCAGCGGGGACAGCGAAAAACTGTTTTTT. This gives the protein CASSGDSEKLFF.

V is TRBV12-3 or TRBV12-4 and J is TRBJ2-7; D not resolved. The germline V and J ends were trimmed by 3 bases and 5 bases, with 14 bases remaining between them. The CDR3 length is 14 residues. DNA for the CDR3: TGTGCCAGCAGTTTCCTCGGGTTGGTGGACGAGCAGTACTTC. Translation: CASSFLGLVDEQYF.

This clonotype was picked up one time. The V gene is TRBV6-1, the J gene TRBJ1-1; D uncertain. The ends were cut back, 1 base at V and 4 bases at J, with 16 bases in the middle. The CDR3 is 16 amino acids. The germline gives CDR1 MNHNS, CDR2 SASEGT. The CDR3 bases are TGTGCCAGCAGTGAAGGGGTGTGGGAACGTCGCACTGAAGCTTTCTTT. It yields the protein CASSEGVWERRTEAFF.

The chain combines TRBV5-1 with TRBJ2-7; 11 bases map to TRBD2. Trimming at V came to 0 bases and at J to 1 base, leaving 6 bases not matched to a gene. The CDR3 is 17 amino acids. In germline, CDR1 is SGHRS, CDR2 YFSETQ. CDR3 nucleotide sequence: TGCGCCAGCAGCTTGGTATCCGGGACTAGCGGATCCTACGAGCAGTACTTC. Translated: CASSLVSGTSGSYEQYF.

The V call is TRBV11-1, the J call TRBJ1-1; 7 positions agree with TRBD1. Germline CDR1 and CDR2: SGHAT and FQDESV (reference sequence). The ends lost 1 base at V and 0 bases at J; junction bases unmatched: 5. This CDR3 has 16 residues. CDR3 residues: CASSLEGTVMNTEAFF. The CDR3 DNA reads as TGTGCCAGCAGCTTAGAGGGGACAGTCATGAACACTGAAGCTTTCTTT.

The chain combines TRBV20-1 with TRBJ2-3, with 11 bases identical to TRBD2. The germline CDR1 and CDR2 sequences are DFQATT and SNEGSKA (reference sequence). With V trimmed by 3 bases and J by 2 bases, 7 bases remained unmatched. The CDR3 runs 16 residues. The CDR3 region is CSARPGLAEHTDTQYF. The CDR3 DNA reads as TGCAGTGCTAGGCCGGGACTAGCGGAACACACAGATACGCAGTATTTT.

The chain links TRBV7-8 to TRBJ1-2; D might be TRBD1 (6 bases). Deletions cut 5 bases from V and 8 bases from J, with 21 bases between. Germline lookup yields CDR1 SGHVS and CDR2 FQNEAQ. This CDR3 has 15 amino acids. CDR3 sequence reads: CASSLEGGTGYGYTF. The CDR3, as DNA: TGTGCCAGCAGCCTGGAAGGGGGGACCGGCTACGGCTACACCTTC.

This chain connects TRBV19 to TRBJ1-5; D unresolved. The V gene lost 6 bases and the J gene lost 6 bases, with 15 bases spanning the gap. CDR3 length: 14 amino acids. The V gene's germline CDR1 is LNHDA and CDR2 SQIVND (reference sequence). CDR3 sequence (DNA): TGTGCCAGTAGGTGGGGAGGAGCAGGTCAGCCCCAGCATTTT. Encoded protein: CASRWGGAGQPQHF.

The chain carries TRBV7-9 and TRBJ1-2, with a tentative D call TRBD1 (6 bases). Trimming took 3 bases from V and 8 from J, leaving 7 bases between them. The V gene's germline CDR1 is SEHNR and CDR2 FQNEAQ (reference sequence). The CDR3 totals 11 residues. Written as DNA, the CDR3 is TGTGCCAGCAGCTTGGGGGCCGGCTACACCTTC. This gives the protein CASSLGAGYTF.

The chain carries TRBV2 and TRBJ2-2, with D maybe TRBD2 (6 bases). CDR3 size: 16 residues. V was pared by 5 bases and J by 9 bases, with 22 bases between. Germline lookup yields CDR1 SNHLY and CDR2 FYNNEI. DNA of the CDR3: TGTGCCAGCAGTCTCTCCGGGAGTCACGTTGGCAGGGAGCTGTTTTTT. Encoded protein: CASSLSGSHVGRELFF.

The chain carries TRBV10-3 and TRBJ1-4, with D uncertain. Trimming shortened V by 2 bases and J by 8 bases, and 12 bases separated the two germline ends. Per the germline V gene, CDR1 is ENHRY and CDR2 is SYGVKD. The CDR3 runs 14 residues. The CDR3 nucleotides are TGTGCCATCAGTGAGGCCGGGTCCAGGGAAAAACTGTTTTTT. This gives the protein CAISEAGSREKLFF.

This chain joins TRBV25-1 and TRBJ2-4; D gene uncertain. Trimming took 5 bases from V and 7 from J, leaving 12 bases between them. Germline CDR1 reads MGHDK; CDR2 reads SYGVNS. This CDR3 is 13 amino acids long. The CDR3 loop is CASSSQFGNIQYF. CDR3 DNA: TGTGCCAGCAGTTCGCAATTTGGCAACATTCAGTACTTC.

This clonotype has a handful of counts. The V call is TRBV3-1, the J call TRBJ2-3; no clear D. V was cut by 1 base and J by 6 bases, with 5 bases left in between. This CDR3 contains 12 residues. Germline CDR1 LGHDT, CDR2 YNNKEL (reference sequence). The CDR3 coding sequence is TGTGCCAGCAGCCAAGGGCCCGATACGCAGTATTTT. Translating gives CASSQGPDTQYF.

The chain uses TRBV7-3 and TRBJ2-2, with 15 bases matching TRBD2. The germline CDR1 and CDR2 sequences are SGHTA and FQGTGA. J lost 4 bases, V lost 4 bases, and 4 bases had no gene match. This CDR3 contains 17 residues. The CDR3 loop is CASSSPGLAGGTGELFF. The CDR3 nucleotides are TGTGCCAGCAGCTCGCCGGGACTAGCGGGGGGCACCGGGGAGCTGTTTTTT.

V and J are TRBV29-1 and TRBJ1-5, with D possibly being TRBD1 (6 bases). V lost 5 bases and J 7 bases, leaving 15 bases between the germline ends. CDR3 length: 13 residues. The V gene's germline CDR1 is SQVTM and CDR2 ANQGSEA. The DNA of the CDR3 is TGCAGCGTTCACGCAGGGGAAGGACAGCCCCAGCATTTT. The encoded protein is CSVHAGEGQPQHF.

This clonotype was picked up many times. V gene TRBV7-2 combines with J gene TRBJ2-3, with a possible D match to TRBD1 (5 bases). V lost 6 bases, J lost 5 bases, and 15 bases lay in between. Germline CDR1 and CDR2: SGHTA and FQGNSA. The CDR3 totals 14 residues. Here the CDR3 reads CASSSVGAIDTQYF. The DNA for the CDR3 is TGTGCCAGCAGTTCCGTTGGGGCCATAGATACGCAGTATTTT.

The rearrangement uses TRBV2 and TRBJ2-5, with 7 bases matching TRBD2. V lost 5 bases and J lost 5; bases outside the gene matches: 11. The CDR3 covers 15 residues. From germline, CDR1 is SNHLY and CDR2 FYNNEI. The DNA for the CDR3 is TGTGCCAGCAGTCCCCTTCTGACTAGCACGGAGACCCAGTACTTC. It translates to CASSPLLTSTETQYF.

This clonotype was detected a few times. The CDR3 coding sequence is TGCAGTGGTCAAACAGGGCAGACTGAAGCTTTCTTT. Its translation: CSGQTGQTEAFF. The J gene is TRBJ1-1, the V gene TRBV20-1; perhaps TRBD1 as D (6 bases). CDR1 is DFQATT and CDR2 is SNEGSKA in the germline V gene (reference sequence). V lost 7 bases, J lost 5 bases, and 14 bases lay in between. This CDR3 is 12 amino acids long.

The chain couples TRBV12-3 or TRBV12-4 to TRBJ2-7, with 8 bases that match TRBD1. This CDR3 is 14 amino acids long. The V segment lost 5 bases and the J segment 2 bases; nucleotides outside the gene matches: 5. CDR3 bases: TGTGCCAGCAGTCACAGGGGGTTGGCCTACGAGCAGTACTTC. It is translated as CASSHRGLAYEQYF.

This clonotype was detected many times. V gene TRBV9 combines with J gene TRBJ1-3; 9 bases match TRBD1. The germline gives CDR1 SGDLS, CDR2 YYNGEE. Losses at the gene ends were 0 bases for V and 8 bases for J; bases not matched to a gene: 9. The CDR3 runs to 16 residues. Here the CDR3 DNA reads TGTGCCAGCAGCGTAGATCGGCGGACAGGGGAAGACACCATATATTTT. Amino acids: CASSVDRRTGEDTIYF.

This chain connects TRBV10-1 to TRBJ1-2; weak D call: TRBD1 (6 bases). Germline loops: CDR1 WNHNN, CDR2 SYGVQD (reference sequence). The V end lost 4 bases, the J end lost 5 bases, and 11 bases lay between the germline ends. The CDR3 consists of 13 residues. As DNA, the CDR3 is TGCGCCAGCAGTGGACAGGTCGGGTATGGCTACACCTTC. Its translation: CASSGQVGYGYTF.

This rearrangement joins TRBV7-3 to TRBJ1-1; possible D gene TRBD1, 5 bases. The V gene's germline CDR1 is SGHTA and CDR2 FQGTGA. CDR3 length equals 10 residues. Deletions cut 8 bases from V and 5 bases from J, with 6 bases between. The chain's CDR3 is CASGGTEAFF. The DNA of the CDR3 is TGTGCCAGCGGGGGGACTGAAGCTTTCTTT.

About this clonotype: One base away lies a much larger clone, so this may be a sequencing read error. This chain joins TRBV9 and TRBJ1-4; D uncertain. V dropped 4 bases and J dropped 0 bases, with 10 bases sitting between them. Germline-derived CDR1 and CDR2 are SGDLS and YYNGEE. The CDR3 sequence is 15 residues long. The CDR3 DNA reads TGTGCCAGCAGCCCAATACTGGCAACTAATGAAAAACTGTTTTTT. Protein product: CASSPILATNEKLFF.

V usage is TRBV7-9 and J usage is TRBJ1-3; D unclear. V was clipped by 6 bases and J by 4 bases, with 4 bases between them. The CDR3 covers 11 residues. Per the germline V gene, CDR1 is SEHNR and CDR2 is FQNEAQ (reference sequence). In DNA, the CDR3 is TGTGCCAGCAGAACGGGAAACACCATATATTTT. Its protein product is CASRTGNTIYF.

The chain joins TRBV10-3 to TRBJ2-7; unclear D gene. V lost 5 bases to trimming and J lost 5 bases, with 16 bases between them. Germline-derived CDR1 and CDR2 are ENHRY and SYGVKD. The CDR3 sequence is 14 residues long. This chain's CDR3 is CAISYIAVGDEQYF. CDR3 in DNA: TGTGCCATCAGTTACATTGCAGTTGGAGACGAGCAGTACTTC.

The genes are TRBV19 and TRBJ1-5, with D tentatively TRBD1 (5 bases). The length of the CDR3 is 13 residues. The V gene's germline CDR1 is LNHDA and CDR2 SQIVND (reference sequence). V was cut by 8 bases and J by 7 bases, with 15 bases left in between. This CDR3 is CASYGQGGQPQHF. CDR3 nucleotide sequence: TGTGCCAGTTATGGTCAGGGCGGCCAGCCCCAGCATTTT. Looking up the rest from reference TRBV19 and TRBJ1-5 gives the full variable domain: DGGITQSPKYLFRKEGQNVTLSCEQNLNHDAMYWYRQDPGQGLRLIYYSQIVNDFQKGDIAEGYSVSREKKESFPLTVTSAQKNPTAFYLCASYGQGGQPQHFGDGTRLSIL.

The chain has TRBV25-1 and TRBJ2-6; D not certain. CDR3 size: 13 residues. Germline assignment: CDR1 MGHDK and CDR2 SYGVNS. Deletions cut 8 bases from V and 4 bases from J, with 9 bases between. CDR3: CASGVPGANVLTF. CDR3 nucleotides: TGTGCCAGCGGGGTACCGGGGGCCAACGTCCTGACTTTC.

The chain links TRBV20-1 to TRBJ2-3; D possibly uses TRBD1 or TRBD2 (5 bases each). Germline assignment: CDR1 DFQATT and CDR2 SNEGSKA (reference sequence). The CDR3 length is 14 residues. Trimming took off 5 bases at V and 2 bases at J, with 14 bases between the two ends. The CDR3 protein is CSAPRDRATDTQYF. The CDR3 DNA is TGCAGTGCTCCAAGGGACCGGGCCACAGATACGCAGTATTTT.